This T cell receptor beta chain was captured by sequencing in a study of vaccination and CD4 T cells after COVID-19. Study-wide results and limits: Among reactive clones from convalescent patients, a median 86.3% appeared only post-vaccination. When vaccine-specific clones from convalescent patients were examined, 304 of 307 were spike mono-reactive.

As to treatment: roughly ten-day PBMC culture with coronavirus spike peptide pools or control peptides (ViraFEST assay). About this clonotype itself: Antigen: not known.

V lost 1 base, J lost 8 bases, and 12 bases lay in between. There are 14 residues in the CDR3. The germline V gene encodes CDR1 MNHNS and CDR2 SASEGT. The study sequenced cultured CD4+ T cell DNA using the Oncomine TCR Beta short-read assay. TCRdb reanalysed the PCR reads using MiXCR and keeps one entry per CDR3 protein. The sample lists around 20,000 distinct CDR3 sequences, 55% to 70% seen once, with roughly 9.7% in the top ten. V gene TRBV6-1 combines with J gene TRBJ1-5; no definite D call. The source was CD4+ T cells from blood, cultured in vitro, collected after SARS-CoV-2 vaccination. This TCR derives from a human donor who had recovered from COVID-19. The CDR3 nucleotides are TGTGCCAGCAGTGAAGGGACGGCCGGAGAGCCCCAGCATTTT. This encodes CASSEGTAGEPQHF.